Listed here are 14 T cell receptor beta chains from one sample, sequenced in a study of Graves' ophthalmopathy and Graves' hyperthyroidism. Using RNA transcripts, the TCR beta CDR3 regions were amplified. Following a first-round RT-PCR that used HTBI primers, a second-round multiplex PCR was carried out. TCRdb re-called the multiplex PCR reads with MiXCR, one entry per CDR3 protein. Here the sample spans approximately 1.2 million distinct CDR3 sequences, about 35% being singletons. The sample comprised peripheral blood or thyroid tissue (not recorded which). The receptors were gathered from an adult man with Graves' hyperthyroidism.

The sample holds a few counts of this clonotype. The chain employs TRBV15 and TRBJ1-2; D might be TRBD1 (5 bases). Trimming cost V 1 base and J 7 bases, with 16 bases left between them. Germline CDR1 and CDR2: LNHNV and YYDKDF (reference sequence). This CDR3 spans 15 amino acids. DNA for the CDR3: TGTGCCACCAGCAGAGGGGGCGAGGGGATGAGTGGCTACACCTTC. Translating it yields CATSRGGEGMSGYTF. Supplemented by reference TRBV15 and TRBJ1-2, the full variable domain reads DAMVIQNPRYQVTQFGKPVTLSCSQTLNHNVMYWYQQKSSQAPKLLFHYYDKDFNNEADTPDNFQSRRPNTSFCFLDIRSPGLGDTAMYLCATSRGGEGMSGYTFGSGTRLTVV.

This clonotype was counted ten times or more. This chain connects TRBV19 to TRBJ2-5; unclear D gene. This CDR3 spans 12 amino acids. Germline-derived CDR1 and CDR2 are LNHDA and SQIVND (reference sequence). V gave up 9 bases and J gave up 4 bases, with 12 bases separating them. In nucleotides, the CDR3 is TGTGCCAGCTCAGCCCAGAGAGAGACCCAGTACTTC. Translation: CASSAQRETQYF.

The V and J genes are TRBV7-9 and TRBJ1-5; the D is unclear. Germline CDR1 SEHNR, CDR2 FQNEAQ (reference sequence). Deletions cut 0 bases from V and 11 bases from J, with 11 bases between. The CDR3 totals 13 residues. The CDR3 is CASSLARKETQHF. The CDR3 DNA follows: TGTGCCAGCAGCTTAGCACGGAAAGAGACCCAGCATTTT.

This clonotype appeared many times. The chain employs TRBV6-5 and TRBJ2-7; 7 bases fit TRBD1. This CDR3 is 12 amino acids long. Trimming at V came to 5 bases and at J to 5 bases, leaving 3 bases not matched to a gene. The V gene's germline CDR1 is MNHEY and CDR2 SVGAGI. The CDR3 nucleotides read TGTGCCAGCAGTCCGGACAGGCACGAGCAGTACTTC. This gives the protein CASSPDRHEQYF.

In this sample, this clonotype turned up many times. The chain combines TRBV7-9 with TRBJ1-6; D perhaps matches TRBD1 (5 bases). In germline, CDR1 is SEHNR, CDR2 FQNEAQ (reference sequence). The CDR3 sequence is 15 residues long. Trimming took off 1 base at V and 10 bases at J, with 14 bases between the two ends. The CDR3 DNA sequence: TGTGCCAGCAGCTTAGTGTCAGGGTCGGTGTCACCCCTCCACTTT. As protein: CASSLVSGSVSPLHF. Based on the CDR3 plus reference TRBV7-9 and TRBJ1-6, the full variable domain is DTGVSQNPRHKITKRGQNVTFRCDPISEHNRLYWYRQTLGQGPEFLTYFQNEAQLEKSRLLSDRFSAERPKGSFSTLEIQRTEQGDSAMYLCASSLVSGSVSPLHFGNGTRLTVT.

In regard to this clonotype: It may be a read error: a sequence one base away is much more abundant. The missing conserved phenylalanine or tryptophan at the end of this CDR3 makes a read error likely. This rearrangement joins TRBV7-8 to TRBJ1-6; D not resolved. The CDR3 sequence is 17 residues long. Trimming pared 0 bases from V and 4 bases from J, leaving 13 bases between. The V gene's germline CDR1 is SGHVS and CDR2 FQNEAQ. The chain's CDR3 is CASSLAARTEYNSPLHL. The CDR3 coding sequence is TGTGCCAGCAGCTTAGCCGCCCGGACTGAGTATAATTCACCCCTCCACCTT.

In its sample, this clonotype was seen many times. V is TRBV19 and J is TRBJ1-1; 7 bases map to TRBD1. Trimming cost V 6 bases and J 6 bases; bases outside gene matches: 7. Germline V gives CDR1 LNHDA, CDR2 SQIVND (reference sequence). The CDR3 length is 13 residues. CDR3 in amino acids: CASSQGGFAEAFF. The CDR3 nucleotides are TGTGCCAGTAGCCAAGGGGGCTTCGCTGAAGCTTTCTTT.

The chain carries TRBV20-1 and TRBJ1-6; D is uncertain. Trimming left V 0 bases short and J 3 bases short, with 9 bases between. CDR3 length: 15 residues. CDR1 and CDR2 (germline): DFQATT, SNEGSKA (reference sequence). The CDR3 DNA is TGCAGTGCTAGAGAGGGTGGCAGCTATAATTCACCCCTCCACTTT. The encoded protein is CSAREGGSYNSPLHF.

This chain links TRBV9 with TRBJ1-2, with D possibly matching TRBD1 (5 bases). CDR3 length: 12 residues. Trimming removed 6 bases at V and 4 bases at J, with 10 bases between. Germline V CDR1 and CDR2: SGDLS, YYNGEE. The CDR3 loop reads CASTGRGYGYTF. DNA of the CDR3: TGTGCCAGCACCGGGAGGGGCTATGGCTACACCTTC.

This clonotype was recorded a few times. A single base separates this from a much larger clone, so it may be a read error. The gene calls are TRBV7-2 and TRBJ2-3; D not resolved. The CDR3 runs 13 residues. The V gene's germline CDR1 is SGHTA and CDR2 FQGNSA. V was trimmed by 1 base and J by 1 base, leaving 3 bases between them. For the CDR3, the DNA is TGTGCCAGCAGCTTAGAGGGCACAGATACGCAGTATTTT. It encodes CASSLEGTDTQYF. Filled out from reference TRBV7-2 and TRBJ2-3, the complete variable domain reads GAGVSQSPSNKVTEKGKDVELRCDPISGHTALYWYRQSLGQGLEFLIYFQGNSAPDKSGLPSDRFSAERTGGSVSTLTIQRTQQEDSAVYLCASSLEGTDTQYFGPGTRLTVL.

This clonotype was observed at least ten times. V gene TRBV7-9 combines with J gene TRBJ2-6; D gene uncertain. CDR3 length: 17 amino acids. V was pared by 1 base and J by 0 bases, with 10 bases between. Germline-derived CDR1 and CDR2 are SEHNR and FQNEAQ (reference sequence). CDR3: CASSLVVRSSGANVLTF. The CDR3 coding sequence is TGTGCCAGCAGCTTAGTGGTTAGAAGCTCTGGGGCCAACGTCCTGACTTTC.

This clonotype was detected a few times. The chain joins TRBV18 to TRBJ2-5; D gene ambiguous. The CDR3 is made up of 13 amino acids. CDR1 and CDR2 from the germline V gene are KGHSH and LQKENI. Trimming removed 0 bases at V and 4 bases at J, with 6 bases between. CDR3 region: CASSPPVVETQYF. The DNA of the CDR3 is TGTGCCAGCTCACCACCCGTTGTAGAGACCCAGTACTTC.

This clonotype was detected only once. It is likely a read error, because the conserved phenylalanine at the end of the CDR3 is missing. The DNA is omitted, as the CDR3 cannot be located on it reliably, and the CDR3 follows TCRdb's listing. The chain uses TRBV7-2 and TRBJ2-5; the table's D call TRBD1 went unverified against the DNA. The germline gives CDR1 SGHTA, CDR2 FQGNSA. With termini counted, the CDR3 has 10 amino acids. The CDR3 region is CASSPDRGSL.

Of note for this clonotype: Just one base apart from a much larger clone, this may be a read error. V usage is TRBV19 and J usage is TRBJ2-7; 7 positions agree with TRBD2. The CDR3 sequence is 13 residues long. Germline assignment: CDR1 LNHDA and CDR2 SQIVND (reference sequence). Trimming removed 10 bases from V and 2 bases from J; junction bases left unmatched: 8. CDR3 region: CATSGTSPYEQYF. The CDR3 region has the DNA TGTGCCACCAGCGGGACGAGCCCCTACGAGCAGTACTTC.